These T cell receptor beta chains were read from a single sample in a study of blood T cells in healthy people across ages. Each CDR3 protein is one row after TCRdb ran MiXCR on the 5' RACE reads. The data contain about 940,000 distinct CDR3 sequences, about 48% of them singletons. Sequenced material: blood. The source is a man younger than 40 in good health. Both conserved end residues are part of each CDR3. A D gene is named only where the DNA matches it firmly. Clone size is not always given. Where it is, it says once, few, many or a class for expanded clones.

j_gene	abundance	len	d_gene	v_gene	CDR3aa	CDR3nt
TRBJ2-3	many	14	NA	TRBV5-1	CASTGSWSTDTQYF	TGCGCCAGCACAGGGAGCTGGAGCACAGATACGCAGTATTTT
TRBJ2-7	few	13	TRBD1	TRBV30	CAGNRDSAYEQYF	TGTGCCGGTAACCGGGACAGTGCCTACGAGCAGTACTTC
TRBJ1-1	few	14	NA	TRBV5-1	CASSQDTSRPEAFF	TGCGCCAGCAGCCAGGACACGTCCCGGCCTGAAGCTTTCTTT
TRBJ2-6	NA	15	NA	TRBV28	CASSTQQAGANVLTF	TGTGCCAGCAGTACCCAGCAAGCTGGGGCCAACGTCCTGACTTTC
TRBJ2-7	NA	16	NA	TRBV4-3	CASSQERGSTYNEQYF	TGCGCCAGCAGCCAAGAGCGGGGATCGACCTACAATGAGCAGTACTTC
TRBJ2-1	few	20	TRBD2	TRBV7-2	CASSSSLTSGGYPGHNEQFF	TGTGCCAGCAGCTCCTCCCTCACTAGCGGGGGGTACCCCGGCCACAATGAGCAGTTCTTC
TRBJ2-1	NA	11	NA	TRBV11-1	CASSLLEEQFF	TGTGCCAGCAGCCTCTTAGAGGAGCAGTTCTTC
TRBJ1-2	NA	11	NA	TRBV20-1	CSARDDAHYTF	TGCAGTGCTAGAGATGACGCCCACTACACCTTC
TRBJ1-5	NA	14	NA	TRBV20-1	CSALWTLSNQPQHF	TGCAGTGCTCTCTGGACCCTTAGCAATCAGCCCCAGCATTTT
TRBJ2-7	once	14	NA	TRBV11-2	CAVRPGLSSYEQYF	TGTGCCGTCCGTCCGGGGTTAAGCTCCTACGAGCAGTACTTC
TRBJ1-5	few	16	NA	TRBV4-1	CASSPTDGRGNQPQHF	TGCGCCAGCAGCCCGACCGACGGGAGGGGCAATCAGCCCCAGCATTTT
TRBJ2-3	NA	14	NA	TRBV20-1	CSASWDWSTDTQYF	TGCAGTGCTAGTTGGGACTGGTCCACAGATACGCAGTATTTT
TRBJ2-1	NA	13	NA	TRBV9	CASSVEVLDEQFF	TGTGCCAGCAGCGTAGAGGTTTTGGATGAGCAGTTCTTC
TRBJ2-6	NA	14	NA	TRBV4-3	CASSYQGRANVLTF	TGCGCCAGCAGCTATCAAGGGAGGGCCAACGTCCTGACTTTC
TRBJ2-6	NA	21	TRBD2	TRBV3-1	CASSQGEGRGGHLSGANVLTF	TGTGCCAGCAGCCAAGGAGAGGGCCGGGGGGGGCATCTCTCTGGGGCCAACGTCCTGACTTTC
TRBJ2-1	few	18	TRBD2	TRBV4-3	CASSQDVAASGGYNEQFF	TGCGCCAGCAGCCAAGATGTGGCAGCTAGCGGGGGGTACAATGAGCAGTTCTTC
TRBJ2-3	NA	15	NA	TRBV7-9	CASSFYRDSTDTQYF	TGTGCCAGCAGCTTCTACAGGGATAGCACAGATACGCAGTATTTT
TRBJ1-1	NA	13	NA	TRBV20-1	CSARERGNTEAFF	TGCAGTGCTAGAGAACGGGGGAACACTGAAGCTTTCTTT
TRBJ1-1	NA	15	TRBD1	TRBV5-1	CASSSGQMKGTEAFF	TGCGCCAGCAGCTCGGGACAGATGAAGGGCACTGAAGCTTTCTTT
TRBJ2-5	few	15	TRBD2	TRBV5-1	CASSMGLADQETQYF	TGCGCCAGCAGCATGGGGCTAGCGGACCAAGAGACCCAGTACTTC
TRBJ2-5	NA	16	NA	TRBV6-5	CASLISAGSSYNEQYF	TGTGCCAGCCTTATATCGGCGGGTAGCTCCTACAATGAGCAGTACTTC
TRBJ1-5	NA	14	NA	TRBV20-1	CSARGYREGQPQHF	TGCAGTGCTAGGGGATACAGGGAGGGTCAGCCCCAGCATTTT
TRBJ2-3	NA	13	NA	TRBV10-3	CAIRNPPTDTQYF	TGTGCCATCAGGAACCCCCCCACAGATACGCAGTATTTT
TRBJ1-2	NA	15	NA	TRBV28	CASNPTSDRNYGYTF	TGTGCCAGCAATCCGACCAGCGACAGAAACTATGGCTACACCTTC
TRBJ1-2	NA	14	NA	TRBV6-9	CASSYDLGTMGYTF	TGTGCCAGCAGTTATGACCTGGGAACTATGGGCTACACCTTC
TRBJ1-2	NA	15	NA	TRBV20-1	CSARDKGRLNYGYTF	TGCAGTGCTAGAGATAAGGGCAGACTCAACTATGGCTACACCTTC
TRBJ1-4	NA	17	NA	TRBV18	CASSPAGATATNEKLFF	TGTGCCAGCTCACCTGCGGGGGCAACCGCAACTAATGAAAAACTGTTTTTT
TRBJ2-7	NA	14	TRBD2	TRBV7-2	CASSMTSFTYEQYF	TGTGCCAGCAGCATGACTAGCTTCACCTACGAGCAGTACTTC
TRBJ2-1	NA	19	NA	TRBV6-5	CASSSWGPQGLVSYNEQFF	TGTGCCAGCAGTTCCTGGGGGCCACAGGGCCTGGTGTCCTACAATGAGCAGTTCTTC
TRBJ1-4	NA	14	NA	TRBV5-1	CASSLRDKPEKLFF	TGCGCCAGCAGTCTACGCGACAAGCCCGAAAAACTGTTTTTT
TRBJ1-4	NA	20	NA	TRBV21-1	CASSKGTGTAGSSTNEKLFF	TGTGCCAGCAGCAAAGGAACCGGGACAGCGGGCTCCTCAACTAATGAAAAACTGTTTTTT
TRBJ2-5	few	14	NA	TRBV28	CASSRPGTEETQYF	TGTGCCAGCAGCCGACCAGGGACCGAAGAGACCCAGTACTTC
TRBJ2-1	few	17	TRBD2	TRBV6-2/TRBV6-3	CASSTSGGRSSYNEQFF	TGTGCCAGCTCTACTAGCGGGGGCCGAAGCTCCTACAATGAGCAGTTCTTC
TRBJ2-1	NA	15	NA	TRBV6-2/TRBV6-3	CASSSRPPGSVEQFF	TGTGCCAGCAGTTCCCGTCCCCCGGGGTCGGTTGAGCAGTTCTTC
TRBJ2-7	few	16	NA	TRBV27	CASSLSMGDLSYEQYF	TGTGCCAGCAGTTTATCGATGGGGGACCTCTCCTACGAGCAGTACTTC
TRBJ1-5	NA	14	NA	TRBV3-1	CVSSQGDSNQPQHF	TGTGTCAGCAGCCAGGGAGATAGCAATCAGCCCCAGCATTTT
TRBJ2-1	NA	14	TRBD1	TRBV5-1	CASSLEPGGNEQFF	TGCGCCAGCAGCTTGGAACCAGGGGGAAATGAGCAGTTCTTC
TRBJ2-1	once	12	TRBD1	TRBV29-1	CSVGQFDNEQFF	TGCAGCGTGGGACAGTTCGACAATGAGCAGTTCTTC
TRBJ1-6	many	13	TRBD1	TRBV11-1	CASSGTGSSPLHF	TGTGCCAGCAGCGGGACAGGGAGTTCACCCCTCCACTTT
TRBJ2-3	few	15	NA	TRBV7-2	CASQTAAGSTDTQYF	TGTGCCAGCCAAACCGCGGCGGGGAGCACAGATACGCAGTATTTT
TRBJ2-3	NA	14	TRBD2	TRBV20-1	CSAGPHGGSDTQYF	TGCAGTGCTGGGCCCCACGGGGGGTCAGATACGCAGTATTTT
TRBJ2-1	NA	14	NA	TRBV20-1	CSAKRSGGFNEQFF	TGCAGTGCTAAGCGAAGTGGAGGGTTTAATGAGCAGTTCTTC
TRBJ1-2	NA	14	NA	TRBV25-1	CASRRAGSNYGYTF	TGTGCCAGCCGCAGAGCAGGGAGTAACTATGGCTACACCTTC
TRBJ2-5	NA	12	NA	TRBV28	CASARQEETQYF	TGCGCCAGCGCCCGACAGGAAGAGACCCAGTACTTC
TRBJ1-5	NA	15	TRBD1	TRBV28	CASYRGDLTNQPQHF	TGTGCCAGCTACAGGGGCGACCTGACCAATCAGCCCCAGCATTTT
TRBJ2-3	NA	15	TRBD2	TRBV9	CASSASGKGTDTQYF	TGTGCCAGCAGCGCTAGCGGGAAAGGCACAGATACGCAGTATTTT
TRBJ2-7	few	15	NA	TRBV13	CASSQTGTEVYEQYF	TGTGCCAGCAGCCAAACCGGGACCGAAGTCTACGAGCAGTACTTC
TRBJ2-7	NA	15	TRBD2	TRBV6-2/TRBV6-3	CASTQKGLAVYEQYF	TGTGCCAGCACCCAGAAGGGACTAGCGGTTTACGAGCAGTACTTC
TRBJ1-4	few	14	NA	TRBV24-1	CATSDSGPGEKLFF	TGTGCCACCAGTGATTCCGGGCCCGGCGAAAAACTGTTTTTT
TRBJ1-1	NA	13	NA	TRBV29-1	CSVGGTQNTEAFF	TGCAGCGTTGGGGGAACACAGAACACTGAAGCTTTCTTT
TRBJ2-7	NA	15	NA	TRBV7-6	CASSLTPQGSYEQYF	TGTGCCAGCAGCTTGACCCCGCAGGGCTCCTACGAGCAGTACTTC
TRBJ2-3	few	15	TRBD1	TRBV12-3/TRBV12-4	CASSLWDRDIGTQYF	TGTGCCAGCAGTTTATGGGACAGGGATATCGGTACGCAGTATTTT
TRBJ2-7	NA	15	NA	TRBV11-2	CASSLDSLPNYEQYF	TGTGCCAGCAGCTTAGATTCTCTGCCGAACTACGAGCAGTACTTC
TRBJ1-1	NA	15	TRBD1	TRBV6-2/TRBV6-3	CASSTGALGDTEAFF	TGTGCCAGCAGCACAGGGGCTTTAGGCGACACTGAAGCTTTCTTT